Listed here are 6 T cell receptor beta chains from one sample, sequenced in a study of sequential checkpoint blockade in melanoma. The treatment is: randomized to nivolumab then ipilimumab (arm A) or the reverse (arm B). Clones were read by immunoSEQ multiplex PCR, and TCRdb kept only the in-frame ones, dropping some. The repertoire holds about 390 clones, with 14% to 15% as singletons. This material consisted of tumor tissue (inferred from file names), taken from a patient given nivolumab and ipilimumab in sequence. All receptors come from a human donor with melanoma.

This clone appeared a few times. This chain's CDR3 is CASTLGRPAELFF. The CDR3 bases are TGTGCCAGCACCCTAGGTCGTCCGGCGGAACTGTTTTTT. The chain recombines TRBV28 with TRBJ1-4; D gene uncertain. The CDR3 is 13 amino acids. From germline, CDR1 is MDHEN and CDR2 SYDVKM. Trimming removed 7 bases from V and 12 bases from J, with 18 bases in between. The entire variable domain, with the rest obtained from reference TRBV28 and TRBJ1-4, is as follows: DVKVTQSSRYLVKRTGEKVFLECVQDMDHENMFWYRQDPGLGLRLIYFSYDVKMKEKGDIPEGYSVSREKKERFSLILESASTNQTSMYLCASTLGRPAELFFGSGTQLSVL.

There are a few counts of this clone. This sequence joins TRBV6-8 and TRBJ2-5; no clear D. Deletions cut 5 bases from V and 5 bases from J, with 24 bases between. The CDR3 consists of 17 residues. Germline CDR1 is MNHGY and CDR2 is SAAAGT. The CDR3 DNA follows: TGTGCCAGCAGTGATCGGATGCGGATAATCGTCGACGAGACCCAGTACTTC. The encoded protein is CASSDRMRIIVDETQYF.

The chain joins TRBV1 to TRBJ2-7; the DNA was not used to check the table's D call, TRBD1. TRBV1 is classified as a pseudogene. CDR3 size: 14 residues. As DNA, the CDR3 is TGCGCCAGCAGCCCCAGCAGGTTCTCCTACGAGCAGTACTTC. Its protein is CASSPSRFSYEQYF.

Judged by abundance, this clone is medium-sized. This chain joins TRBV11-3 and TRBJ2-6; D remains unclear. The V gene's germline CDR1 is SGHNT and CDR2 YENEEA. V lost 5 bases and J 0 bases, leaving 11 bases between the germline ends. The CDR3 length is 16 residues. CDR3 nucleotide sequence: TGTGCCAGCAGCGCAGAGGTGAACTCTGGGGCCAACGTCCTGACTTTC. Its protein is CASSAEVNSGANVLTF.

This clone was seen a few times. The chain carries TRBV6-8 and TRBJ2-5, with 7 bases aligning to TRBD2. Germline CDR1 MNHGY, CDR2 SAAAGT. The CDR3 is 14 residues long. With V trimmed by 6 bases and J by 3 bases, 7 bases remained unmatched. Written as DNA, the CDR3 is TGTGCCAGCAGATCCGGGACTACAAAAGAGACCCAGTACTTC. Amino acid sequence: CASRSGTTKETQYF.

This clone is judged medium-sized. The chain recombines TRBV11-3 with TRBJ1-2; D is ambiguous. The CDR3 contains 14 residues. Trimming removed 5 bases at V and 2 bases at J, with 12 bases between. CDR1 SGHNT and CDR2 YENEEA come from the germline V gene. The CDR3 coding sequence is TGTGCCAGCAGCCCTGAGGGATCAAACTATGGCTACACCTTC. Amino acid sequence: CASSPEGSNYGYTF.